What follows are 21 T cell receptor beta chains derived from one specimen sequenced in a study of blood T cells in healthy people across ages. Together with a sample-barcoded 5' primer, a J-beta primer mix was included in a second PCR lasting about 6 to 11 cycles. Each CDR3 protein is one row after TCRdb ran MiXCR on the 5' RACE reads. The table has some 930,000 distinct CDR3 sequences, roughly 29% seen once. This same sample was also part of a study on T cells of mothers and their children.

Material: blood. The receptors were sampled from a middle-aged woman in good health.

This clonotype was counted between two and nine times. This sequence joins TRBV6-2 or TRBV6-3 and TRBJ1-2; TRBD1 is a possible D gene (5 bases). V was shortened by 2 bases and J by 7 bases, with 17 bases between the two germline ends. The germline V gene has CDR1 MNHEY and CDR2 SVGEGT. This CDR3 region has 15 residues. In DNA, the CDR3 is TGTGCCAGCAGTTACGGTTCAGTTGTGGGACTTGGCTACACCTTC. It translates to CASSYGSVVGLGYTF.

V gene TRBV14 combines with J gene TRBJ2-1; the D is unclear. Germline V gives CDR1 SGHDN, CDR2 FVKESK. The CDR3 is 11 amino acids. V was pared by 0 bases and J by 10 bases, with 4 bases between. In nucleotides, the CDR3 is TGTGCCAGCAGCCAAGAATGGGAGCAGTTCTTC. Its translation is CASSQEWEQFF.

In this sample, this clonotype turned up a few times. The chain links TRBV7-2 to TRBJ2-3; D is unclear. The CDR3 runs to 13 residues. V was clipped by 5 bases and J by 4 bases, with 10 bases between them. Looked up from germline, CDR1 is SGHTA and CDR2 is FQGNSA. The CDR3 loop reads CASSLPGSDTQYF. In nucleotides, the CDR3 is TGTGCCAGCAGCCTCCCGGGCTCAGATACGCAGTATTTT.

This clonotype has at least ten counts. The chain is built from TRBV28 and TRBJ2-7; 9 bases match TRBD1. With V trimmed by 6 bases and J by 6 bases, 9 bases remained unmatched. Germline V gene sequence: CDR1 MDHEN, CDR2 SYDVKM. The CDR3 spans 14 residues. The CDR3, as DNA: TGTGCCAGCAGAACTTGGACGGGACAGGGCGAGCAGTACTTC. Its translation: CASRTWTGQGEQYF. Full variable domain (outside the CDR3, taken from reference TRBV28 and TRBJ2-7): DVKVTQSSRYLVKRTGEKVFLECVQDMDHENMFWYRQDPGLGLRLIYFSYDVKMKEKGDIPEGYSVSREKKERFSLILESASTNQTSMYLCASRTWTGQGEQYFGPGTRLTVT.

This clonotype was seen many times. V is TRBV3-1 and J is TRBJ2-6; D may be TRBD1 (5 bases). Trimming took 2 bases from V and 4 from J, leaving 6 bases between them. The CDR3 spans 14 residues. In germline, CDR1 is LGHDT, CDR2 YNNKEL (reference sequence). In DNA, the CDR3 is TGTGCCAGCAGCCAAAAGGGGGGGGCCAACGTCCTGACTTTC. Its protein product is CASSQKGGANVLTF.

Details on this clonotype: A much bigger clone sits one base away, suggesting this may be a read error. The chain combines TRBV5-5 with TRBJ2-7; TRBD1 or TRBD2 may be the D gene (5 bases each). The J call is uncertain, as TRBJ2-5 better fits the DNA end. This CDR3 region has 14 residues. Looked up from germline, CDR1 is SGHKS and CDR2 is YYEKEE (reference sequence). The CDR3 spells CASSWISGTETQYF. For the CDR3, the DNA is TGTGCCAGCAGCTGGATCTCGGGGACGGAGACCCAGTACTTC.

The table lists this clonotype with a few counts. The chain joins TRBV24-1 to TRBJ2-1; no definite D call. Germline V gene data show CDR1 as KGHDR and CDR2 as SFDVKD. V was trimmed by 1 base and J by 5 bases, leaving 2 bases between them. The CDR3 length is 12 residues. The CDR3: CATSDFDNEQFF. In nucleotides, the CDR3 is TGTGCCACCAGTGATTTTGACAATGAGCAGTTCTTC.

The genes are TRBV4-1 and TRBJ1-5; a possible D gene is TRBD1 (5 bases). Germline V gene data show CDR1 as MGHRA and CDR2 as YSYEKL. The CDR3 has 15 amino acids. The V gene lost 4 bases and the J gene lost 3 bases, with 13 bases spanning the gap. The CDR3 here is CASSRSGGFNQPQHF. The CDR3 nucleotides read TGCGCCAGCAGCCGATCGGGGGGGTTCAATCAGCCCCAGCATTTT.

This chain links TRBV6-2 or TRBV6-3 with TRBJ2-7; D tentatively fits TRBD1 or TRBD2 (6 bases each). There are 14 residues in the CDR3. Germline assignment: CDR1 MNHEY and CDR2 SVGEGT. With 4 bases removed from V and 5 bases from J, the gap between germline ends came to 15 bases. The chain's CDR3 is CASSFNQGRNEQYF. The CDR3 nucleotides read TGTGCCAGCAGTTTCAATCAGGGGAGGAACGAGCAGTACTTC.

This clonotype was observed at least ten times. The chain couples TRBV20-1 to TRBJ2-7; D gene ambiguous. There are 13 residues in the CDR3. Germline-derived CDR1 and CDR2 are DFQATT and SNEGSKA (reference sequence). V was pared by 1 base and J by 4 bases, with 11 bases between. The CDR3 sequence: CSARATGSYEQYF. For the CDR3, the DNA is TGCAGTGCTAGAGCCACCGGGTCTTACGAGCAGTACTTC.

The rearrangement joins TRBV29-1 to TRBJ1-1, with 10 bases identical to TRBD1. This CDR3 has 13 residues. CDR1 and CDR2 from the germline V gene are SQVTM and ANQGSEA. V was pared by 5 bases and J by 6 bases, with 6 bases of the junction left unmatched. The CDR3 DNA reads TGCAGCGTTTGCGACAGGGGGCACGCTGAAGCTTTCTTT. Protein: CSVCDRGHAEAFF.

The chain couples TRBV6-6 to TRBJ2-2, with 9 bases lining up with TRBD1. CDR3 length equals 15 residues. Looked up from germline, CDR1 is MNHNY and CDR2 is SVGAGI (reference sequence). J was trimmed by 8 bases and V by 2 bases; bases with no gene match: 6. The CDR3 here is CASSYVTGGSGELFF. The CDR3 DNA reads TGTGCCAGCAGTTACGTAACAGGGGGCTCTGGGGAGCTGTTTTTT.

This chain connects TRBV21-1 to TRBJ2-6; the listed D gene, TRBD2, was not tested against the DNA. TRBV21-1 is termed a pseudogene. This CDR3 has 18 residues. In DNA, the CDR3 is TGTGCCAGCATACGTAGAGGGGAGGGTCCGTCTGGGGCCAACGTCCTGACTTTC. This gives the protein CASIRRGEGPSGANVLTF.

This clonotype was detected only a few times. The rearrangement uses TRBV2 and TRBJ2-3, with 13 bases that match TRBD2. The germline gives CDR1 SNHLY, CDR2 FYNNEI. This CDR3 has 15 amino acids. V lost 6 bases to trimming and J lost 5 bases; unmatched junction nucleotides: 5. The CDR3 DNA follows: TGTGCCAGCAGGCTACTAGCGGGGGGGGAAGATACGCAGTATTTT. This codes for CASRLLAGGEDTQYF.

As DNA, the CDR3 is TGCGCCAGCAGCCAAGGGGGACAGGGGGCCTCACCCCTCCACTTT. Amino acids: CASSQGGQGASPLHF. This chain connects TRBV4-3 to TRBJ1-6; 12 bases line up with TRBD1. The germline V gene has CDR1 LGHNA and CDR2 YSLEER. Germline trimming cut 1 base from V and 10 bases from J; bases unmatched to any gene: 2. The CDR3 totals 15 residues.

This clonotype was observed a few times. The rearrangement links TRBV7-2 to TRBJ2-1; the match to TRBD2 covers 9 bases. The CDR3 has 15 residues. J gave up 3 bases and V 5 bases, and 5 bases lay outside the gene matches. CDR1 is SGHTA, CDR2 FQGNSA, per germline. The CDR3 DNA follows: TGTGCCAGCAGCCATTTGCGGGGGGGCTACAATGAGCAGTTCTTC. As protein: CASSHLRGGYNEQFF. The full variable domain, in which reference TRBV7-2 and TRBJ2-1 provide the parts outside the CDR3, is GAGVSQSPSNKVTEKGKDVELRCDPISGHTALYWYRQSLGQGLEFLIYFQGNSAPDKSGLPSDRFSAERTGGSVSTLTIQRTQQEDSAVYLCASSHLRGGYNEQFFGPGTRLTVL.

This clonotype has at least ten counts. The chain couples TRBV7-8 to TRBJ2-7; possibly TRBD1 for D (6 bases). V was trimmed by 1 base and J by 3 bases, leaving 13 bases between them. The CDR3 sequence is 15 residues long. Germline V gives CDR1 SGHVS, CDR2 FQNEAQ. Written as DNA, the CDR3 is TGTGCCAGCAGCTTAGGTTGGGGGCCTAACTACGAGCAGTACTTC. It specifies CASSLGWGPNYEQYF.

The V call is TRBV5-1, the J call TRBJ1-2; no reliable D call. The CDR3 is made up of 15 amino acids. Trimming removed 0 bases from V and 4 bases from J, with 13 bases in between. The germline CDR1 and CDR2 sequences are SGHRS and YFSETQ. The CDR3 protein is CASSLARATFYGYTF. CDR3 bases: TGCGCCAGCAGCTTGGCCCGGGCAACTTTCTATGGCTACACCTTC.

This clonotype was seen repeatedly, ten times or more. The CDR3 here is CSARDLRSSYEQYF. CDR3 sequence (DNA): TGCAGTGCTAGAGATCTGCGGTCCTCCTACGAGCAGTACTTC. The rearrangement joins TRBV20-1 to TRBJ2-7; D is ambiguous. The germline CDR1 and CDR2 sequences are DFQATT and SNEGSKA (reference sequence). The CDR3 loop spans 14 amino acids. With 0 bases removed from V and 0 bases from J, the gap between germline ends came to 9 bases.

At least ten counts were recorded for this clonotype. The rearrangement links TRBV5-1 to TRBJ2-5, with D possibly matching TRBD2 (5 bases). This CDR3 comprises 15 residues. Germline V gives CDR1 SGHRS, CDR2 YFSETQ. The V gene lost 0 bases and the J gene lost 5 bases, with 14 bases spanning the gap. CDR3 coding DNA: TGCGCCAGCAGCTTGGCTTCTACTGCGGGCGAGACCCAGTACTTC. Its translation: CASSLASTAGETQYF.

This clonotype appeared many times. The chain is built from TRBV20-1 and TRBJ2-5; 10 bases agree with TRBD2. Germline V CDR1 and CDR2: DFQATT, SNEGSKA (reference sequence). Germline trimming cut 3 bases from V and 1 base from J; bases unmatched to any gene: 5. The CDR3 is made up of 15 amino acids. CDR3 DNA sequence: TGCAGTGCTAGCGGACTAGCGGATTTCCAAGAGACCCAGTACTTC. It is translated as CSASGLADFQETQYF.